The rows below give T cell receptor beta chains drawn from one sample of a study of control samples from healthy donors and cancer patients. The table came from immunoSEQ multiplex PCR; TCRdb's copy has only in-frame clones and leaves some out. The sample comprises fewer than 90,000 clones, about 93% of which are singletons, and around 6.4% rests with the top ten. The specimen sequenced was blood. The source is a woman aged 35 to 49 in good health. CDR3s include the opening cysteine and the closing phenylalanine or tryptophan. Fields, in order: V gene, D gene, clone size, J gene, CDR3 protein, CDR3 DNA. The D gene is left open where the match is weak. Not all rows give a size; the values are once, few, many and, for expanded clones, a class.

>TRBV14|NA|NA|TRBJ1-3
CASSQGVRGNTIYF
TGTGCCAGCAGCCAAGGGGTCAGAGGAAACACCATATATTTT
>TRBV3-1/TRBV3-2|TRBD2|NA|TRBJ2-1
CASSQITSGTALPLNNEQFF
TGTGCCAGCAGCCAGATTACTAGCGGGACGGCCCTCCCCTTAAACAATGAGCAGTTCTTC
>TRBV5-1|TRBD1|NA|TRBJ2-3
CASSPPGQGYADTQYF
TGCGCCAGCAGCCCTCCGGGACAGGGGTACGCAGATACGCAGTATTTT
>TRBV7-9|NA|NA|TRBJ1-1
CASSLAGEAFF
TGTGCCAGCAGCTTAGCCGGGGAAGCTTTCTTT
>TRBV12-5|NA|NA|TRBJ1-5
CASGPRDLRGESNQPQHF
TGTGCTAGTGGTCCCCGGGACTTAAGAGGTGAGAGCAATCAGCCCCAGCATTTT
>TRBV10-3|NA|NA|TRBJ2-2
CAISLRGRDGELFF
TGTGCCATCAGCCTGCGGGGAAGAGACGGGGAGCTGTTTTTT
>TRBV2|NA|few|TRBJ2-2
CASSDANTGELFF
TGTGCCAGCAGTGACGCGAACACCGGGGAGCTGTTTTTT
>TRBV7-3|NA|NA|TRBJ1-6
CASSLEGRGNSPLHF
TGTGCCAGCAGCTTAGAAGGACGGGGCAATTCACCCCTCCACTTT
>TRBV6-5|TRBD1|NA|TRBJ1-6
CASSKGANNSPLHF
TGTGCCAGCTCCAAGGGGGCAAATAATTCACCCCTCCACTTT
>TRBV3-1/TRBV3-2|NA|NA|TRBJ2-6
CASSQFPSGANVLTF
TGTGCCAGCAGCCAATTCCCCTCTGGGGCCAACGTCCTGACTTTC
>TRBV7-9|NA|NA|TRBJ2-1
CASSLASGTRDGFF
TGTGCCAGCAGCTTAGCGTCGGGGACTCGCGACGGGTTCTTC
>TRBV15|NA|NA|TRBJ2-7
CATSGTGTLSYEQYF
TGTGCCACCAGCGGAACAGGGACCCTCTCCTACGAGCAGTACTTC
>TRBV18|NA|NA|TRBJ1-4
CASSPRQANEKLFF
TGTGCCAGCTCTCCTCGACAGGCTAATGAAAAACTGTTTTTT
>TRBV5-8|NA|NA|TRBJ1-1
CASSLFVTEAFF
TGTGCCAGCAGCTTGTTTGTCACTGAAGCTTTCTTT
>TRBV5-1|TRBD2|once|TRBJ2-3
CASSLEPSGSTDTQYF
TGCGCCAGCAGCTTGGAGCCTAGCGGCAGCACAGATACGCAGTATTTT
>TRBV5-5|TRBD1|NA|TRBJ1-2
CASSPGQGFGYGYTF
TGTGCCAGCAGCCCCGGACAGGGGTTTGGCTATGGCTACACCTTC
>TRBV4-1|NA|NA|TRBJ2-2
CASSQDLAQSGELFF
TGCGCCAGCAGCCAAGATTTGGCACAGTCCGGGGAGCTGTTTTTT
>TRBV5-5|NA|once|TRBJ1-4
CASSLDGQRKLFF
TGTGCCAGCAGCTTGGATGGACAGAGAAAACTGTTTTTT
>TRBV10-1|TRBD2|NA|TRBJ2-1
CASSGLAGRTYNEQFF
TGCGCCAGCAGCGGCTTAGCGGGGCGGACCTACAATGAGCAGTTCTTC
>TRBV7-3|NA|NA|TRBJ2-3
CASSFQGSTDTQYF
TGTGCCAGCAGCTTCCAGGGGAGCACAGATACGCAGTATTTT
>TRBV7-2|NA|NA|TRBJ1-5
CASSTEDGQPQHF
TGTGCCAGCAGCACAGAAGACGGTCAGCCCCAGCATTTT
>TRBV6-5|NA|NA|TRBJ1-5
CASRTVNQPQHF
TGTGCCAGCAGGACAGTAAATCAGCCCCAGCATTTT
>TRBV3-1/TRBV3-2|NA|once|TRBJ1-1
CASSQGGGDMNTEAFF
TGTGCCAGCAGCCAAGGCGGTGGAGATATGAACACTGAAGCTTTCTTT
>TRBV6-4|NA|NA|TRBJ1-1
CASRRDMNTEAFF
TGTGCCAGCAGGCGGGATATGAACACTGAAGCTTTCTTT
>TRBV12-3/TRBV12-4|NA|NA|TRBJ2-1
CASNLSREQFF
TGTGCCAGCAACCTGTCCCGTGAGCAGTTCTTC
>TRBV14|TRBD2|NA|TRBJ2-2
CASSQRLAGTGELFF
TGTGCCAGCAGCCAACGACTAGCGGGCACCGGGGAGCTGTTTTTT
>TRBV6-5|NA|NA|TRBJ2-5
CASSYRGRETQYF
TGTGCCAGCAGTTACCGGGGGAGAGAGACCCAGTACTTC
>TRBV4-1|NA|NA|TRBJ1-2
CASSQSFGYTF
TGCGCCAGCAGCCAATCCTTCGGCTACACCTTC
>TRBV7-8|TRBD2|once|TRBJ2-1
CASSLIAGGLNEQFF
TGTGCCAGCAGCTTAATAGCGGGGGGGCTGAATGAGCAGTTCTTC
>TRBV14|NA|NA|TRBJ1-3
CASSQAGSGNTIYF
TGTGCCAGCAGCCAAGCAGGATCTGGAAACACCATATATTTT
>TRBV3-1/TRBV3-2|TRBD2|NA|TRBJ2-5
CASSQDNGLAGGTETQYF
TGTGCCAGCAGCCAAGATAACGGACTAGCGGGAGGTACAGAGACCCAGTACTTC
>TRBV5-1|TRBD2|NA|TRBJ2-3
CASRPRGGSTDTQYF
TGCGCCAGCAGACCTCGGGGGGGCAGCACAGATACGCAGTATTTT
>TRBV18|NA|NA|TRBJ1-6
CASSLTGLDSPLHF
TGTGCCAGCTCACTTACAGGGCTTGATTCACCCCTCCACTTT
>TRBV19|TRBD2|NA|TRBJ2-1
CASSIGGAGGRFEQFF
TGTGCCAGTAGTATAGGTGGAGCGGGGGGGCGGTTCGAGCAGTTCTTC
>TRBV19|NA|NA|TRBJ1-1
CASSLREVRTEAFF
TGTGCCAGTAGTCTAAGAGAAGTCCGCACTGAAGCTTTCTTT
>TRBV4-3|NA|NA|TRBJ1-5
CASSQAPSQPQHF
TGCGCCAGCAGCCAAGCCCCGAGTCAGCCCCAGCATTTT
>TRBV2|NA|NA|TRBJ1-1
CASRPRGTEAFF
TGTGCCAGCAGGCCTCGGGGGACTGAAGCTTTCTTT
>TRBV7-2|TRBD1|NA|TRBJ1-1
CASSQRPTGDTEAFF
TGTGCCAGCAGCCAGAGGCCCACAGGGGACACTGAAGCTTTCTTT
>TRBV3-1/TRBV3-2|NA|NA|TRBJ1-5
CASSQGAGKAQPQHF
TGTGCCAGCAGCCAAGGGGCGGGGAAAGCTCAGCCCCAGCATTTT
>TRBV7-9|NA|NA|TRBJ2-7
CASSLSLIYEQYF
TGTGCCAGCAGCTTATCACTGATCTACGAGCAGTACTTC